This is a list of T cell receptor beta chains from one sample in a study of T cells in localized non-small cell lung cancer. The assay was immunoSEQ multiplex PCR, and TCRdb's table has in-frame clones only and misses some. Among tens of thousands of clones listed, about 87% were seen once. The sequences come from peripheral blood, collected before any cancer treatment. These receptor sequences come from a man between 40 and 69 years old with stage I squamous cell lung carcinoma. Each CDR3 is given with its conserved first and last residue.

J: TRBJ1-4
V: TRBV19
CDR3: CASSPGDREEKLFF

J: TRBJ1-1
V: TRBV18
CDR3: CASSPPTPSTEAFF

J: TRBJ1-2
V: TRBV5-1
CDR3: CASSLDGTLYYGYTF

J: TRBJ1-1
V: TRBV7-9
CDR3: CASSLSSKNTEAFF

J: TRBJ2-7
V: TRBV14
CDR3: CASSLPRQGTYEQYF

J: TRBJ1-6
V: TRBV13
CDR3: CASSLGGGSSYNSPLHF

J: TRBJ2-7
V: TRBV5-1
CDR3: CASSSTPGQSSSYEQYF

J: TRBJ1-2
V: TRBV6-1
CDR3: CASSEALGGYGYTF

J: TRBJ1-6
V: TRBV5-4
CDR3: CASSLDRVGSPLHF

J: TRBJ1-2
V: TRBV18
CDR3: CASSATEGYTF

J: TRBJ1-1
V: TRBV5-1
CDR3: CASSLVGQGEAFF

J: TRBJ1-1
V: TRBV5-3
CDR3: CATGTCTEAFF

J: TRBJ1-6
V: TRBV12-5
CDR3: CASGNGGQVSPLHF

J: TRBJ1-3
V: TRBV4-2
CDR3: CASSQDLKRLPPGNTIYF

J: TRBJ1-5
V: TRBV19
CDR3: CASSRDFRPQHF

J: TRBJ2-7
V: TRBV5-6
CDR3: CASSLYGESYEQYF

J: TRBJ2-2
V: TRBV5-8
CDR3: CASSLRYGAGELFF

J: TRBJ1-5
V: TRBV7-9
CDR3: CASSLRENQPQHF

J: TRBJ1-4
V: TRBV11-2
CDR3: CASSLRANEKLFF

J: TRBJ1-6
V: TRBV10-3
CDR3: CAISESTENSPLHF

J: TRBJ1-5
V: TRBV7-2
CDR3: CASSLNWRNQPQHF

J: TRBJ1-1
V: TRBV20-1
CDR3: CSATGNTEAFF

J: TRBJ1-1
V: TRBV7-8
CDR3: CASSADRGWAEAFF

J: TRBJ1-1
V: TRBV6-1
CDR3: CASSVPGTANTEAFF

J: TRBJ2-1
V: TRBV14
CDR3: CASSQVGLDATFF

J: TRBJ2-7
V: TRBV30
CDR3: CAWSVEQDSYEQYF

J: TRBJ1-5
V: TRBV18
CDR3: CASSPYGTVNQPQHF

J: TRBJ1-3
V: TRBV30
CDR3: CAWSVRGYSGNTIYF

J: TRBJ2-1
V: TRBV28
CDR3: CASSPLGAGGIYNEQFF

J: TRBJ2-3
V: TRBV6-1
CDR3: CASSVLTSGVASTDTQYF

J: TRBJ2-1
V: TRBV5-6
CDR3: CASSFRGGTYNEQFF

J: TRBJ1-1
V: TRBV18
CDR3: CASSPGLDTEAFF

J: TRBJ2-2
V: TRBV14
CDR3: CASSRPGQGAYTGELFF

J: TRBJ2-5
V: TRBV5-5
CDR3: CASSLLTGLQETQYF

J: TRBJ1-6
V: TRBV11-3
CDR3: CASSFLTSRDRGYNSPLHF

J: TRBJ1-3
V: TRBV2
CDR3: CASSLGGSGGNTIYF

J: TRBJ2-7
V: TRBV7-2
CDR3: CASSLAPGQGANEQYF

J: TRBJ1-2
V: TRBV6-1
CDR3: CASSEAFQGSRSYTF

J: TRBJ1-3
V: TRBV4-1
CDR3: CASSQGDRGFQNTIYF

J: TRBJ1-6
V: TRBV6-1
CDR3: CAAVRDSLNSPLHF

J: TRBJ2-3
V: TRBV7-2
CDR3: CASSFGTDTQYF

J: TRBJ2-1
V: TRBV28
CDR3: CATTGGPRDEQFF

J: TRBJ2-1
V: TRBV6-1
CDR3: CASSPSSYNEQFF

J: TRBJ2-6
V: TRBV4-1
CDR3: CASSQAPGTVIGANVLTF

J: TRBJ2-1
V: TRBV4-3
CDR3: CASSQADRSSYNEQFF

J: TRBJ2-7
V: TRBV19
CDR3: CASSIGNGPYEQYF

J: TRBJ2-2
V: TRBV7-8
CDR3: CASSLPLTGSGELFF